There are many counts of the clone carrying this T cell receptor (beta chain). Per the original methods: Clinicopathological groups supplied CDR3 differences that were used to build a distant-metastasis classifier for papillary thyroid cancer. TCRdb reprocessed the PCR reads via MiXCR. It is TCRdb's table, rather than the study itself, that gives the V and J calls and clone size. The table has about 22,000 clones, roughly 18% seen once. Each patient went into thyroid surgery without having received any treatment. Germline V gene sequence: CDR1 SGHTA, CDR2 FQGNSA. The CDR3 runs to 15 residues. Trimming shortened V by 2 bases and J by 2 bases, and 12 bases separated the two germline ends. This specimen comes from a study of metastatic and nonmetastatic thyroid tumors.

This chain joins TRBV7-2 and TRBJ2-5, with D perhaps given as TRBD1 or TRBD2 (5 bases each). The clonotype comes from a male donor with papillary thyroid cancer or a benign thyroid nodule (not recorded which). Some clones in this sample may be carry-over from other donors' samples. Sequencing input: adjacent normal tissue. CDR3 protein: CASSLMGTEQETQYF. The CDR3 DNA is TGTGCCAGCAGCTTAATGGGGACCGAGCAAGAGACCCAGTACTTC.